These 16 T cell receptor beta chains share one sample of origin, sequenced in a study of blood T cell repertoires in COVID-19. The table came from immunoSEQ multiplex PCR; TCRdb's copy has only in-frame clones and leaves some out. The top ten hold roughly 3.9% of the sample, which has about 120,000 clones, 85% seen once. Sequencing was carried out using peripheral blood. The receptor set was obtained from a man aged 55-75 years with acute or convalescent COVID-19.

The chain links TRBV27 to TRBJ2-1; no firm D call. Trimming pared 2 bases from V and 0 bases from J, leaving 5 bases between. CDR1 MNHEY and CDR2 SMNVEV come from the germline V gene (reference sequence). The CDR3 runs 14 residues. CDR3 protein: CASSLRSSYNEQFF. CDR3 DNA sequence: TGTGCCAGCAGTTTACGGAGCTCCTACAATGAGCAGTTCTTC.

Here the CDR3 reads CASRLGGQGRHEQYF. CDR3 nucleotides: TGTGCCAGCAGGCTCGGCGGACAGGGGCGGCACGAGCAGTACTTC. The J gene is TRBJ2-7, the V gene TRBV11-2; 9 bases align to TRBD1. The CDR3 is made up of 15 amino acids. J lost 5 bases, V lost 6 bases, and 11 bases had no gene match. Germline-derived CDR1 and CDR2 are SGHAT and FQNNGV.

This chain connects TRBV19 to TRBJ1-5, with 9 positions matching TRBD1. V trimming: 4 bases; J trimming: 0 bases; junction bases outside the gene matches: 13. Germline V gene lookup returns CDR1 LNHDA and CDR2 SQIVND (reference sequence). The CDR3 extends over 19 amino acids. CDR3: CASSTTGGVVRNSNQPQHF. CDR3 nucleotides: TGTGCCAGTAGTACTACAGGGGGCGTAGTTCGGAATAGCAATCAGCCCCAGCATTTT. Full variable domain (outside the CDR3, taken from reference TRBV19 and TRBJ1-5): DGGITQSPKYLFRKEGQNVTLSCEQNLNHDAMYWYRQDPGQGLRLIYYSQIVNDFQKGDIAEGYSVSREKKESFPLTVTSAQKNPTAFYLCASSTTGGVVRNSNQPQHFGDGTRLSIL.

This clone occurred once. The chain employs TRBV30 and TRBJ1-1, with 7 nucleotides matching TRBD1. Per the germline V gene, CDR1 is GTSNPN and CDR2 is SVGIG (reference sequence). The CDR3 has 13 residues. Trimming at V came to 2 bases and at J to 2 bases, leaving 2 bases not matched to a gene. The CDR3: CAWSTGANTEAFF. The CDR3 DNA is TGTGCCTGGAGTACAGGGGCCAACACTGAAGCTTTCTTT.

The chain combines TRBV6-5 with TRBJ1-2; TRBD1 matches at 7 bases. The V gene's germline CDR1 is MNHEY and CDR2 SVGAGI. The V segment lost 6 bases and the J segment 2 bases; nucleotides outside the gene matches: 6. The CDR3 consists of 14 residues. The CDR3 region is CASSRATGNYGYTF. DNA for the CDR3: TGTGCCAGCAGCCGCGCGACAGGGAACTATGGCTACACCTTC.

This clone was counted between two and nine times. The J gene is TRBJ1-2, the V gene TRBV25-1, with 8 bases fitting TRBD1. From germline, CDR1 is MGHDK and CDR2 SYGVNS. This CDR3 is built from 14 residues. Germline trimming cut 4 bases from V and 6 bases from J; bases unmatched to any gene: 7. The CDR3 protein is CASSGWTGINGYTF. The CDR3 coding sequence is TGTGCCAGCAGTGGGTGGACAGGGATAAATGGCTACACCTTC.

The chain employs TRBV2 and TRBJ1-1; D is possibly TRBD1 (6 bases). The germline V gene encodes CDR1 SNHLY and CDR2 FYNNEI. This CDR3 has 18 residues. Trimming took off 7 bases at V and 1 base at J, with 25 bases between the two ends. The CDR3 sequence: CASTHSTGRTDWNTEAFF. The CDR3 DNA reads TGTGCCAGCACCCATTCCACGGGTAGGACAGACTGGAACACTGAAGCTTTCTTT.

This clone was seen a single time. The chain couples TRBV11-2 to TRBJ2-5, with a tentative D call TRBD2 (6 bases). With 3 bases removed from V and 4 bases from J, the gap between germline ends came to 27 bases. Per germline, CDR1 SGHAT and CDR2 FQNNGV. The CDR3 has 19 amino acids. CDR3 protein: CASSFRELRGPEARETQYF. CDR3 nucleotide sequence: TGTGCCAGCAGCTTTCGGGAGTTGAGAGGGCCGGAGGCCCGAGAGACCCAGTACTTC.

The chain recombines TRBV6-5 with TRBJ2-7; D is ambiguous. Germline V gene sequence: CDR1 MNHEY, CDR2 SVGAGI. This CDR3 is built from 13 residues. V was pared by 6 bases and J by 2 bases, with 11 bases between. In DNA, the CDR3 is TGTGCCAGCAGCACACAGAGCACCTACGAGCAGTACTTC. Protein sequence: CASSTQSTYEQYF.

The CDR3 nucleotides read TGTGCCACCAGCAGAGATGGGGACAACCAAGAGACCCAGTACTTC. Its protein is CATSRDGDNQETQYF. This chain links TRBV15 with TRBJ2-5; possible D gene TRBD1, 6 bases. V was trimmed by 0 bases and J by 0 bases, leaving 8 bases between them. Germline CDR1 and CDR2: LNHNV and YYDKDF (reference sequence). CDR3 size: 15 residues.

This clone is a singleton in its sample. The chain joins TRBV28 to TRBJ2-1, with 14 bases identical to TRBD2. Germline V gene lookup returns CDR1 MDHEN and CDR2 SYDVKM. This CDR3 contains 14 residues. V was pared by 11 bases and J by 5 bases, with 5 bases of the junction left unmatched. CDR3 sequence (DNA): TGTGCCTGGGGACTAGCGGGAGCCCACAATGAGCAGTTCTTC. It specifies CAWGLAGAHNEQFF.

J is TRBJ2-4 and V is TRBV6-1; 11 bases agree with TRBD2. There are 21 residues in the CDR3. The V gene end was trimmed by 2 bases and the J gene end by 0 bases; junction bases not matched to a gene: 15. In germline, CDR1 is MNHNS, CDR2 SASEGT. The CDR3 DNA sequence: TGTGCCAGCAGTGAAAACTCTCCTAGCGGGAGGTTAGCGATAGCCAAAAACATTCAGTACTTC. Encoded protein: CASSENSPSGRLAIAKNIQYF.

In nucleotides, the CDR3 is TGTGCCAGCAGCGCGGGACCGTACAATGAGCAGTTCTTC. It translates to CASSAGPYNEQFF. The chain employs TRBV6-5 and TRBJ2-1; TRBD2 might be the D (6 bases). V was cut by 6 bases and J by 4 bases, with 10 bases left in between. Germline V lookup: CDR1 MNHEY, CDR2 SVGAGI. The CDR3 length is 13 residues.

In regard to this clone: This specimen includes other DNA sequences encoding the same CDR3. The chain couples TRBV19 to TRBJ2-7, with D perhaps TRBD2 (6 bases). The CDR3 totals 14 residues. V was cut by 5 bases and J by 0 bases, with 11 bases left in between. Germline V lookup: CDR1 LNHDA, CDR2 SQIVND (reference sequence). The chain's CDR3 is CASSLTGGSYEQYF. The CDR3 DNA is TGTGCCAGTAGTCTTACCGGGGGCTCCTACGAGCAGTACTTC. The full variable domain, its missing parts supplied by reference TRBV19 and TRBJ2-7, is DGGITQSPKYLFRKEGQNVTLSCEQNLNHDAMYWYRQDPGQGLRLIYYSQIVNDFQKGDIAEGYSVSREKKESFPLTVTSAQKNPTAFYLCASSLTGGSYEQYFGPGTRLTVT.

The V call is TRBV15, the J call TRBJ2-5; weak D call: TRBD2 (5 bases). The CDR3 sequence is 14 residues long. The germline V gene has CDR1 LNHNV and CDR2 YYDKDF (reference sequence). V lost 0 bases and J 2 bases, leaving 7 bases between the germline ends. The CDR3 loop reads CATSRDRTQETQYF. CDR3 DNA sequence: TGTGCCACCAGCAGAGATAGGACTCAAGAGACCCAGTACTTC.

The chain couples TRBV29-1 to TRBJ2-3; TRBD2 aligns across 14 bases. CDR3 length: 15 residues. Looked up from germline, CDR1 is SQVTM and CDR2 is ANQGSEA. With 7 bases clipped from V and 6 bases from J, the junction kept 9 bases outside the gene matches. The CDR3 protein is CSGDPGLAGADTQYF. CDR3 sequence (DNA): TGCAGCGGCGATCCGGGACTAGCGGGAGCGGATACGCAGTATTTT.